The 3 T cell receptor beta chains below all came from one sample that was sequenced in a study of blood T cell repertoires in COVID-19 (dated by TCRdb to the early 2020s). Library preparation was by the immunoSEQ multiplex PCR assay. The immuneACCESS repertoire file appears here via TCRdb, limited to in-frame rearrangements. These files lack a portion of the clones; in checked studies, under half of the deficit traces to unresolved V genes, and the cause of the others is not known. This sample has under 140,000 clones in its table, and about 75% of those were observed once. The top ten constitute 16% of the sample. The sequencing sample was made of peripheral blood. The receptors stem from a woman of 80 years or more with active or convalescent COVID-19.

This rearrangement joins TRBV7-6 to TRBJ1-3, with TRBD1 matching 8 bases. CDR1 and CDR2 from the germline V gene are SGHVS and FNYEAQ. The J segment lost 0 bases and the V segment lost 5 bases, leaving 6 bases of the junction unmatched. The CDR3 extends over 16 amino acids. This CDR3 reads CASSPLGQVSGNTIYF. The CDR3 bases are TGTGCCAGCAGCCCTCTGGGACAGGTCTCTGGAAACACCATATATTTT.

This clone was seen only once. The chain employs TRBV19 and TRBJ1-5; TRBD1 agrees at 8 bases. After removal of 6 bases from V and 3 bases from J, the junction contained 10 bases not matched to a gene. This CDR3 comprises 16 residues. Germline lookup yields CDR1 LNHDA and CDR2 SQIVND (reference sequence). Written as DNA, the CDR3 is TGTGCCAGTAGAGATCCATGGACAGGGTTCAATCAGCCCCAGCATTTT. It encodes CASRDPWTGFNQPQHF.

The chain employs TRBV19 and TRBJ2-7, with TRBD1 identical over 7 bases. CDR3 length: 16 residues. J was trimmed by 3 bases and V by 6 bases; bases with no gene match: 14. The germline CDR1 and CDR2 sequences are LNHDA and SQIVND (reference sequence). CDR3 DNA: TGTGCCAGTAGACGGACCGGGACGGCAGGGGGCTACGAGCAGTACTTC. Its protein product is CASRRTGTAGGYEQYF.